The rows below give T cell receptor beta chains drawn from one sample of a study of shared clonotypes between healthy human individuals. TCRdb keeps only in-frame clones here, not all; method: immunoSEQ multiplex PCR. Among around 2.1 million clones listed, 95% were seen once. Specimen: naive CD4+ T cells sorted from blood. Source of these receptors: a man younger than 35 in good health. The CDR3 runs from the conserved cysteine through the conserved F or W.

>TRBJ1-6|TRBV7-2
CASSLRSFVWHNSPLHF
>TRBJ2-1|TRBV11-3
CASSFGSGSSNEQFF
>TRBJ1-2|TRBV5-1
CASRNPGQGNYGYTF
>TRBJ1-1|TRBV30
CAWSRTMNTEAFF
>TRBJ1-3|TRBV10-2
CASIRNSGNTIYF
>TRBJ2-5|TRBV7-3
CASSVVHQETQYF
>TRBJ2-2|TRBV9
CASSVAGGGGELFF
>TRBJ2-7|TRBV29-1
CSVEDRGADYEQYF
>TRBJ1-1|TRBV6-6
CASSNRDSAEAFF
>TRBJ1-4|TRBV2
CASSEGTGFNEKLFF
>TRBJ2-7|TRBV2
CASSEQSYEQYF
>TRBJ2-7|TRBV5-1
CASSLAPGQGAYEQYF
>TRBJ1-3|TRBV6-1
CASSRDPGNTIYF
>TRBJ2-1|TRBV10-3
CAISPSGQWEQFF
>TRBJ1-2|TRBV10-3
CATLHQGEVYGYGYTF
>TRBJ1-6|TRBV9
CASSVEGDNSPLHF
>TRBJ1-1|TRBV27
CASSFRQGSEAFF
>TRBJ2-1|TRBV10-3
CAISESTNNEQFF
>TRBJ2-7|TRBV6-6
CASSYPDNKGGEQYF
>TRBJ2-1|TRBV6-5
CASSYEARTIYNEQFF
>TRBJ1-1|TRBV2
CASSEWGGSNTEAFF
>TRBJ2-7|TRBV7-9
CASSLGSNEQYF
>TRBJ1-5|TRBV5-4
CASSLGQGPPQHF
>TRBJ2-7|TRBV5-1
CASSPMGQGNSYEQYF
>TRBJ1-2|TRBV28
CASSYLGSLYGYTF
>TRBJ2-7|TRBV2
CAGSTGTHEQYF
>TRBJ1-1|TRBV5-1
CASSLMTGMNTEAFF
>TRBJ2-5|TRBV7-8
CASSLAPSQETQYF
>TRBJ1-1|TRBV6-5
CASSYGTARDTEAFF
>TRBJ2-1|TRBV21-1
CASSNRTPEVDEQFF
>TRBJ1-6|TRBV2
CASNPRGAPNSPLHF
>TRBJ1-2|TRBV19
CASSATGQGMRGYTF
>TRBJ1-5|TRBV19
CASSPLTGGVGSQPQHF
>TRBJ2-2|TRBV10-3
CAISPGRGNTGELFF
>TRBJ2-7|TRBV7-2
CASSLTGAGYEQYF
>TRBJ2-5|TRBV6-5
CASSRGLAQETQYF
>TRBJ2-7|TRBV5-1
CASSFNRGYDEQYF
>TRBJ1-2|TRBV27
CASKERDRNYGYTF
>TRBJ1-6|TRBV5-1
CASSLMYFQGLGNSPLHF
>TRBJ2-7|TRBV7-2
CASSSRRTGVYEQYF
>TRBJ2-2|TRBV28
CASSFTGGGGELFF
>TRBJ2-6|TRBV28
CASTKGVSGANVLTF
>TRBJ1-2|TRBV9
CASSTTSGWGIQANYGYTF
>TRBJ2-1|TRBV18
CASSPLAGFRNEGQFF
>TRBJ1-4|TRBV6-1
CASSEWGRGPEKLFF
>TRBJ1-5|TRBV28
CASSTDRGRGQPQHF
>TRBJ1-4|TRBV6-5
CASSYSGLPSEKLFF
>TRBJ1-2|TRBV11-2
CATGQGPGIYGYTF
>TRBJ1-3|TRBV18
CASSPQGNGNTIYF
>TRBJ2-1|TRBV27
CASLPQVTSGSYNEQFF
>TRBJ2-2|TRBV2
CASSVYSGELFF